Presented here are 31 T cell receptor beta chains from one specimen sequenced in a study of post-analysis software for immune sequencing data. Broader study findings: Relative to controls, patients had several TRBV segments at higher frequency, with TRBV5-6, TRBV5-1 and TRBV20-1 among these.

Researchers reported that TCR beta cDNA libraries carried unique molecular identifiers. One entry per CDR3 protein results from TCRdb running MiXCR on the PCR reads. The sample records about 820,000 distinct CDR3 sequences, about 53% being singletons. Antigens of these TCRs are unknown. Input material: blood. The origin of the receptors is a girl aged 10 to 17 with multiple sclerosis.

The J gene is TRBJ1-2, the V gene TRBV7-3; weak D call: TRBD1 (6 bases). This CDR3 contains 13 residues. V was pared by 8 bases and J by 6 bases, with 16 bases between. CDR1 and CDR2 from the germline V gene are SGHTA and FQGTGA. The CDR3 loop is CASQGTKTNGYTF. The CDR3 nucleotides read TGTGCCAGCCAAGGGACAAAAACAAATGGCTACACCTTC. Together with reference TRBV7-3 and TRBJ1-2, the CDR3 gives the full variable domain: GAGVSQTPSNKVTEKGKYVELRCDPISGHTALYWYRQSLGQGPEFLIYFQGTGAADDSGLPNDRFFAVRPEGSVSTLKIQRTERGDSAVYLCASQGTKTNGYTFGSGTRLTVV.

V gene TRBV29-1 combines with J gene TRBJ2-7; no definite D call. The DNA end is more similar to TRBJ2-5, so the J call may be wrong. CDR1 and CDR2 (germline): SQVTM, ANQGSEA. CDR3 length: 12 residues. CDR3 region: CSVTGVAETQYF. In nucleotides, the CDR3 is TGCAGCGTTACTGGGGTGGCGGAGACCCAGTACTTC.

This clonotype occurred a few times. The CDR3 DNA sequence: TGCAGCGTTGAAGATCGGGACACGGAGACCTACGAGCAGTACTTC. This gives the protein CSVEDRDTETYEQYF. The genes are TRBV29-1 and TRBJ2-7, with a possible D match to TRBD1 (6 bases). The CDR3 is 15 residues long. Trimming pared 0 bases from V and 2 bases from J, leaving 14 bases between. Germline CDR1 reads SQVTM; CDR2 reads ANQGSEA.

CDR3 sequence: CASRPTSTRTDTQYF. The CDR3 DNA sequence: TGTGCCAGTAGACCGACTAGTACACGCACAGATACGCAGTATTTT. The chain uses TRBV19 and TRBJ2-3; possibly TRBD2 for D (6 bases). The CDR3 is made up of 15 amino acids. V lost 6 bases and J 1 base, leaving 14 bases between the germline ends. Per the germline V gene, CDR1 is LNHDA and CDR2 is SQIVND (reference sequence).

V is TRBV3-1 and J is TRBJ1-4, with TRBD1 matching 7 bases. V trimming: 5 bases; J trimming: 8 bases; junction bases outside the gene matches: 11. The CDR3 sequence is 15 residues long. Per the germline V gene, CDR1 is LGHDT and CDR2 is YNNKEL (reference sequence). CDR3 bases: TGTGCCAGCAGCGCCGGACAGGTTGATACCGAAAAACTGTTTTTT. Translating gives CASSAGQVDTEKLFF.

This clonotype was detected many times. This sequence joins TRBV7-2 and TRBJ2-5, with TRBD2 matching over 7 bases. The CDR3 runs 15 residues. In germline, CDR1 is SGHTA, CDR2 FQGNSA. The ends lost 6 bases at V and 5 bases at J; junction bases unmatched: 12. CDR3 coding DNA: TGTGCCAGCAGTCCTTTGGGGGGGGGTGGGGAGACCCAGTACTTC. Its translation: CASSPLGGGGETQYF.

The V gene is TRBV7-9, the J gene TRBJ2-3, with 11 bases matching TRBD2. The CDR3 loop spans 16 amino acids. The germline V gene has CDR1 SEHNR and CDR2 FQNEAQ (reference sequence). J lost 8 bases, V lost 0 bases, and 7 bases had no gene match. The CDR3 is CASSLASSGGISTQYF. The CDR3 DNA sequence: TGTGCCAGCAGCTTAGCCTCTAGCGGGGGGATTTCTACGCAGTATTTT.

V usage is TRBV27 and J usage is TRBJ2-1; maybe TRBD2 (6 bases). The CDR3 consists of 16 residues. V lost 5 bases, J lost 8 bases, and 22 bases lay in between. CDR1 MNHEY and CDR2 SMNVEV come from the germline V gene (reference sequence). CDR3 sequence (DNA): TGTGCCAGCAGTCCACGGGACTTGGCCCCAACAGATGAGCAGTTCTTC. It is translated as CASSPRDLAPTDEQFF.

The table lists this clonotype with a few counts. This chain connects TRBV7-9 to TRBJ2-7; possibly TRBD2 for D (6 bases). Germline CDR1 reads SEHNR; CDR2 reads FQNEAQ (reference sequence). The V gene lost 7 bases and the J gene lost 4 bases, with 11 bases spanning the gap. The CDR3 totals 12 residues. Here the CDR3 reads CASTLGTYEQYF. CDR3 bases: TGTGCCAGCACCCTGGGGACTTACGAGCAGTACTTC. Supplemented by reference TRBV7-9 and TRBJ2-7, the full variable domain reads DTGVSQNPRHKITKRGQNVTFRCDPISEHNRLYWYRQTLGQGPEFLTYFQNEAQLEKSRLLSDRFSAERPKGSFSTLEIQRTEQGDSAMYLCASTLGTYEQYFGPGTRLTVT.

J is TRBJ1-2 and V is TRBV29-1, with D possibly TRBD1 on 5 matching bases. The CDR3 extends over 14 amino acids. Trimming pared 4 bases from V and 1 base from J, leaving 13 bases between. From germline, CDR1 is SQVTM and CDR2 ANQGSEA. The chain's CDR3 is CSVGREGINYGYTF. CDR3 DNA sequence: TGCAGCGTTGGACGGGAGGGGATTAACTATGGCTACACCTTC.

This chain connects TRBV5-1 to TRBJ1-2, with a weak D call TRBD1 (5 bases). The CDR3 length is 14 residues. Germline-derived CDR1 and CDR2 are SGHRS and YFSETQ. Deletions cut 3 bases from V and 3 bases from J, with 12 bases between. CDR3 residues: CASSWDGKDYGYTF. The CDR3 bases are TGCGCCAGCAGCTGGGACGGCAAGGACTATGGCTACACCTTC. The whole variable domain, filled in from reference TRBV5-1 and TRBJ1-2, reads KAGVTQTPRYLIKTRGQQVTLSCSPISGHRSVSWYQQTPGQGLQFLFEYFSETQRNKGNFPGRFSGRQFSNSRSEMNVSTLELGDSALYLCASSWDGKDYGYTFGSGTRLTVV.

The rearrangement joins TRBV5-1 to TRBJ2-5; TRBD2 is a possible D gene (6 bases). Germline lookup yields CDR1 SGHRS and CDR2 YFSETQ. V was pared by 3 bases and J by 2 bases, with 11 bases between. The CDR3 length is 14 residues. This CDR3 reads CASSSGRDQETQYF. DNA of the CDR3: TGCGCCAGCAGCTCGGGGCGGGATCAAGAGACCCAGTACTTC.

The chain employs TRBV7-9 and TRBJ2-1; no clear D. There are 15 residues in the CDR3. Per the germline V gene, CDR1 is SEHNR and CDR2 is FQNEAQ (reference sequence). V lost 1 base and J 9 bases, leaving 16 bases between the germline ends. The DNA for the CDR3 is TGTGCCAGCAGCTTAGTTGGTTTAAGACGCGGTGAGCAGTTCTTC. This sequence encodes CASSLVGLRRGEQFF.

The chain employs TRBV4-1 and TRBJ2-7; 8 positions match TRBD2. V dropped 3 bases and J dropped 4; count of bases not matched to a gene: 11. The CDR3 is made up of 16 amino acids. The germline V gene encodes CDR1 MGHRA and CDR2 YSYEKL. The CDR3, as DNA: TGCGCCAGCAGCCAGGAAAGGGCGGGAGGCCCTTACGAGCAGTACTTC. It specifies CASSQERAGGPYEQYF.

The rearrangement links TRBV29-1 to TRBJ2-4; D uncertain. The DNA end is more similar to TRBJ2-7, so the J call may be wrong. Germline CDR1 and CDR2: SQVTM and ANQGSEA. The CDR3 contains 15 residues. The CDR3 protein is CSVEAPLGRKGEQYF. As DNA, the CDR3 is TGCAGCGTTGAGGCCCCGCTCGGGCGGAAGGGCGAGCAGTACTTC.

This clonotype has ten or more counts. The chain uses TRBV11-2 and TRBJ2-7, with D uncertain. Germline CDR1 reads SGHAT; CDR2 reads FQNNGV. Trimming removed 0 bases from V and 5 bases from J, with 5 bases in between. The CDR3 spans 12 residues. The CDR3 loop is CASSLDRNEQYF. The CDR3 coding sequence is TGTGCCAGCAGCTTAGACAGGAACGAGCAGTACTTC.

This chain links TRBV29-1 with TRBJ2-1, with D possibly being TRBD2 (5 bases). There are 13 residues in the CDR3. Germline CDR1 reads SQVTM; CDR2 reads ANQGSEA. Trimming cost V 6 bases and J 7 bases, with 16 bases left between them. The CDR3 DNA is TGCAGCGTGGCCGGGGTAGGTTTTAATGAGCAGTTCTTC. This translates into CSVAGVGFNEQFF.

This clonotype was detected once. Sequence at one end of the junction differs from germline and may be a read error. The chain is built from TRBV15 and TRBJ2-1; TRBD1 matches 9 bases. The germline gives CDR1 LNHNV, CDR2 YYDKDF (reference sequence). This CDR3 has 15 amino acids. The CDR3 DNA follows: TGTGCCACCAGCGGTACAGGGGGCGCAGACAATGGGCAGTTCTTC. It yields the protein CATSGTGGADNGQFF.

The genes are TRBV18 and TRBJ2-1; D gene ambiguous. With the DNA end fitting TRBJ2-7 better, the J assignment may be wrong. The germline gives CDR1 KGHSH, CDR2 LQKENI. This CDR3 contains 13 residues. CDR3 region: CASSPQDRSEQYF. DNA for the CDR3: TGTGCCAGCTCACCACAGGACCGCTCGGAGCAGTACTTC.

This clonotype was seen a single time. This chain uses TRBV7-8 with TRBJ1-2, with D maybe TRBD1 (5 bases). The germline V gene has CDR1 SGHVS and CDR2 FQNEAQ. This CDR3 comprises 15 residues. V dropped 1 base and J dropped 5 bases, with 14 bases sitting between them. The CDR3 loop reads CASSLGRREGYGYTF. The CDR3 DNA sequence: TGTGCCAGCAGCTTAGGGCGCAGGGAGGGGTATGGCTACACCTTC. The full variable domain, in which reference TRBV7-8 and TRBJ1-2 provide the parts outside the CDR3, is GAGVSQSPRYKVAKRGQDVALRCDPISGHVSLFWYQQALGQGPEFLTYFQNEAQLDKSGLPSDRFFAERPEGSVSTLKIQRTQQEDSAVYLCASSLGRREGYGYTFGSGTRLTVV.

The rearrangement joins TRBV3-1 to TRBJ2-7, with 12 bases fitting TRBD2. The closer fit of TRBJ2-1 to the DNA end suggests the J call may be wrong. The length of the CDR3 is 16 residues. Germline V CDR1 and CDR2: LGHDT, YNNKEL (reference sequence). CDR3 sequence reads: CASSQYLAGGRNEQFF. DNA for the CDR3: TGTGCCAGCAGCCAATACCTAGCGGGAGGGCGTAATGAGCAGTTCTTC.

This chain uses TRBV10-3 with TRBJ2-7, with TRBD1 matching over 7 bases. Trimming took 11 bases from V and 0 from J; bases not matched to a gene: 10. From germline, CDR1 is ENHRY and CDR2 SYGVKD. The CDR3 loop spans 14 amino acids. The CDR3 protein is CASNSGTDSYEQYF. CDR3 DNA: TGTGCCTCTAACTCCGGGACAGACTCCTACGAGCAGTACTTC.

This clonotype was seen more than once but under ten times. This sequence joins TRBV28 and TRBJ2-7; 7 bases are a match to TRBD1. The J call is doubtful: the DNA matches TRBJ2-5 better. Germline CDR1 and CDR2: MDHEN and SYDVKM. The CDR3 is 13 residues long. The CDR3 DNA is TGTGCCAGCAGTCCGCGACAGGGTGGGACCCAGTACTTC. It is translated as CASSPRQGGTQYF.

The chain uses TRBV5-5 and TRBJ2-7; D call uncertain. V lost 2 bases and J 9 bases, leaving 9 bases between the germline ends. CDR1 and CDR2 from the germline V gene are SGHKS and YYEKEE (reference sequence). The CDR3 is made up of 11 amino acids. CDR3 DNA: TGTGCCAGCAGCTTAGCCTGGGCGCAGTACTTC. Translating gives CASSLAWAQYF.

V gene TRBV5-1 combines with J gene TRBJ2-5; 7 bases line up with TRBD1. The J call may be wrong; the DNA end is better matched by TRBJ2-7. The CDR3 covers 14 residues. The germline gives CDR1 SGHRS, CDR2 YFSETQ. The CDR3 here is CASSSARGSHEQYF. Written as DNA, the CDR3 is TGCGCCAGCAGCTCAGCCAGGGGGTCCCACGAGCAGTACTTC.

V usage is TRBV10-2 and J usage is TRBJ2-4, with D perhaps being TRBD1 or TRBD2 (5 bases each). The J call may be in error: the DNA end matches TRBJ2-5 better. CDR1 is WSHSY and CDR2 is SAAADI in the germline V gene. The CDR3 is 14 residues long. The CDR3 loop reads CASRGRDHPETQYF. The CDR3 DNA reads as TGCGCCAGCAGAGGTCGGGACCATCCGGAGACCCAGTACTTC.

This chain links TRBV29-1 with TRBJ1-5; the D is unclear. Germline CDR1 reads SQVTM; CDR2 reads ANQGSEA. V lost 7 bases and J 5 bases, leaving 18 bases between the germline ends. The CDR3 contains 14 residues. The CDR3 coding sequence is TGCAGCGCCCTAATAGGAGGTGGGCATCAGCCCCAGCATTTT. It yields the protein CSALIGGGHQPQHF.

J is TRBJ1-5 and V is TRBV29-1, with no clear D. V gave up 6 bases and J gave up 4 bases, with 10 bases separating them. The germline CDR1 and CDR2 sequences are SQVTM and ANQGSEA. The CDR3 runs to 12 residues. CDR3 in amino acids: CSVRGTNQPQHF. In DNA, the CDR3 is TGCAGCGTCCGGGGAACTAATCAGCCCCAGCATTTT.

V and J are TRBV7-9 and TRBJ2-7; 10 nucleotides line up with TRBD2. The germline V gene encodes CDR1 SEHNR and CDR2 FQNEAQ (reference sequence). This CDR3 contains 15 residues. The V and J ends lost 2 bases and 4 bases, in that order; junction bases with no gene match: 5. The CDR3 region is CASSLRAGGIYEQYF. CDR3 DNA sequence: TGTGCCAGCAGCTTAAGAGCGGGAGGGATTTACGAGCAGTACTTC.

This clonotype was detected only a few times. The chain uses TRBV20-1 and TRBJ2-4; unclear D gene. Per the germline V gene, CDR1 is DFQATT and CDR2 is SNEGSKA (reference sequence). The CDR3 has 14 residues. Trimming stripped 2 bases from V and 3 bases from J, with 11 bases between. The CDR3 spells CSARSEFDKNIQYF. The CDR3 DNA is TGCAGTGCTAGATCGGAGTTTGACAAAAACATTCAGTACTTC.

This clonotype was detected only a few times. The rearrangement joins TRBV27 to TRBJ1-1, with 12 bases matching TRBD1. After removal of 6 bases from V and 1 base from J, the junction contained 3 bases not matched to a gene. This CDR3 is built from 15 residues. Germline lookup yields CDR1 MNHEY and CDR2 SMNVEV (reference sequence). The CDR3 protein is CASRGQGARNTEAFF. Written as DNA, the CDR3 is TGTGCCAGCAGGGGACAGGGGGCGAGGAACACTGAAGCTTTCTTT.